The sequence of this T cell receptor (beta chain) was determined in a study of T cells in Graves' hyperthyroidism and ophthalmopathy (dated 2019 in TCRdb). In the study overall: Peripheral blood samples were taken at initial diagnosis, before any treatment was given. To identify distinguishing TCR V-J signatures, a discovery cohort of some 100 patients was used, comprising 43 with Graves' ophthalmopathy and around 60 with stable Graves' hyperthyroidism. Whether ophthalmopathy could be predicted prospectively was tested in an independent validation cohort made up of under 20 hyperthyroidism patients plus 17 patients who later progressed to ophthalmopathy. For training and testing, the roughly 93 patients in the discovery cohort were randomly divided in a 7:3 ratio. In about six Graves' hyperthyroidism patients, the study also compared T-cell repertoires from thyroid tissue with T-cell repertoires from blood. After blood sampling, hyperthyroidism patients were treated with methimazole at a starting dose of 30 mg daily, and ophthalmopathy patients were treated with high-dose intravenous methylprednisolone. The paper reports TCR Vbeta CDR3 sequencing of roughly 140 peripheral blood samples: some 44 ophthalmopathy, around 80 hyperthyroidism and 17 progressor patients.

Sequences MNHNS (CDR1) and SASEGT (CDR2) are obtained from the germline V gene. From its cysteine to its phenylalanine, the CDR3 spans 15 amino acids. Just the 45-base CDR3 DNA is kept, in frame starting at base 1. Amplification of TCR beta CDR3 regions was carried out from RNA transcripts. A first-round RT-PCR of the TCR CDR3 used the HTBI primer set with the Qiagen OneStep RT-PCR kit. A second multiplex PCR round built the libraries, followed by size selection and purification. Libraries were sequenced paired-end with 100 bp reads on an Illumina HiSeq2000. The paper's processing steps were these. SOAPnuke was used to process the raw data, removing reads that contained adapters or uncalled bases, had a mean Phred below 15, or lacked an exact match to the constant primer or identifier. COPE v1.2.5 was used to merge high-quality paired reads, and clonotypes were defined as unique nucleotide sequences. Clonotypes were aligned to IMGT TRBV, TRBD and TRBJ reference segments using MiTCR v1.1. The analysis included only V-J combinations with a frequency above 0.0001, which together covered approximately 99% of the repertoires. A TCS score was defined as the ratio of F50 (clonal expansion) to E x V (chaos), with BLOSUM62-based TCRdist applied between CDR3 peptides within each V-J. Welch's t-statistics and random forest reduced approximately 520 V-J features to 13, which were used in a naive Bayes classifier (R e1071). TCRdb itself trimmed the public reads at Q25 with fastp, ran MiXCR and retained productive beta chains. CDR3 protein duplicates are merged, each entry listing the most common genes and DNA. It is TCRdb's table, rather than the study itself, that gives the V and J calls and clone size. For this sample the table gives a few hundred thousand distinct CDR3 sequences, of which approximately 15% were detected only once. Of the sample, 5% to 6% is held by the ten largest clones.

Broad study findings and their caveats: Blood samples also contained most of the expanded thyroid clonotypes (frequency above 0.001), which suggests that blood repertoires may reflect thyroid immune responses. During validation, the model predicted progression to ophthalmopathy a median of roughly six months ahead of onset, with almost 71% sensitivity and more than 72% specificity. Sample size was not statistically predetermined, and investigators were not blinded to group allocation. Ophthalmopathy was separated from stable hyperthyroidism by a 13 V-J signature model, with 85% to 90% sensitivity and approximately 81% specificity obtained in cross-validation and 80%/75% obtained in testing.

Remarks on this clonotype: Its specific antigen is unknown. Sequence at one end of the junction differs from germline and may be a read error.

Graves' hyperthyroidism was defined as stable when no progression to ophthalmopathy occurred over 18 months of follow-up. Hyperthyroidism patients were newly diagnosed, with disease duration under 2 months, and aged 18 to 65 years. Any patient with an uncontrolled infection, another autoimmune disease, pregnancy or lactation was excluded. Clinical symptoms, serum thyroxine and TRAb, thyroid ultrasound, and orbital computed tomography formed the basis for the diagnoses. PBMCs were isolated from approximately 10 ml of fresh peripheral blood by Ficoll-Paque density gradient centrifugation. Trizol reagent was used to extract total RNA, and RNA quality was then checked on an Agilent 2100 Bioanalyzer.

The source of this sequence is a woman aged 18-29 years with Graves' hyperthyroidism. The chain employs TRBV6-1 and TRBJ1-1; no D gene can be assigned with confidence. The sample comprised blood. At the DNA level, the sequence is TGTGCCAGCAGAGAAGGGTTTAGAGGGAGCACTGAAGCTTTCTTT. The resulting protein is CASREGFRGSTEAFF.